This TCR beta chain was observed in a study of blood T cell repertoires in COVID-19. At the level of the study: COVID-19 samples collected from the United States, Italy and Spain covered acute and convalescent phases.

The CDR3 has 16 amino acids. Germline loops: CDR1 SGHAT, CDR2 FQNNGV. Losses at the gene ends were 5 bases for V and 5 bases for J; bases not matched to a gene: 9. Sequenced by immunoSEQ multiplex PCR; TCRdb stores in-frame clones only, minus some. In the table there are about 230,000 clones, 84% of which are singletons. V gene TRBV11-2 combines with J gene TRBJ2-2; the match to TRBD1 covers 9 bases. The sequenced sample was peripheral blood. This receptor was identified in a man between 40 and 49 years old who had recovered from COVID-19. CDR3 protein: CASSLTGGLGTGELFF. DNA for the CDR3: TGTGCCAGCAGCCTAACAGGGGGCCTCGGTACCGGGGAGCTGTTTTTT.